This T cell receptor (beta chain) was retrieved from a study of CD8 T cells in Susac syndrome. Random hexamers were used to reverse transcribe roughly 0.5 to 1 ug of RNA. TCRdb analysed the immunoSEQ multiplex PCR reads with MiXCR anew, one entry per CDR3 protein. The data show under 200,000 distinct CDR3 sequences, approximately 96% seen once. Sequencing of TCR beta drew on CD8+ and CD4+ T cells from blood. Germline V gene sequence: CDR1 SGHVS, CDR2 FQNEAQ. This CDR3 contains 14 residues. The V end was cut by 6 bases, the J end by 2 bases, with 11 bases between. This chain connects TRBV7-8 to TRBJ1-3, with a possible D match to TRBD1 (5 bases). Specimen: CD4+ T cells from PBMCs. The TCR comes from a human donor in good health. CDR3 protein: CASSPRDAGNTIYF. In nucleotides, the CDR3 is TGTGCCAGCAGTCCCAGGGATGCTGGAAACACCATATATTTT.